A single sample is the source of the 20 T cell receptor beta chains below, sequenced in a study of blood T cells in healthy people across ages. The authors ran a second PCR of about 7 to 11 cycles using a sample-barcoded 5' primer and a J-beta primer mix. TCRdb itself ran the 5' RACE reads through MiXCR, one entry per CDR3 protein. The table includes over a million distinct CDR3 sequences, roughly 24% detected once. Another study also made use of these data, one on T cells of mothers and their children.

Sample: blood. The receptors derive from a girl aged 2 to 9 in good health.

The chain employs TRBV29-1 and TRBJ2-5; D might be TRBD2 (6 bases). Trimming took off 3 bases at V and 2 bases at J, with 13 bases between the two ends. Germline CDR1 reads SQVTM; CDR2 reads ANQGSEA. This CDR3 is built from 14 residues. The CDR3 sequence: CSVEAGRHQETQYF. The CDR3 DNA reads TGCAGCGTTGAGGCGGGACGACATCAAGAGACCCAGTACTTC.

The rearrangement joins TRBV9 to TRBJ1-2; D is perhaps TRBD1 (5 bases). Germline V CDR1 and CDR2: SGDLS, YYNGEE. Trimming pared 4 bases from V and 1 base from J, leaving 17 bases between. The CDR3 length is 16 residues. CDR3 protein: CASSQGGYRFNYGYTF. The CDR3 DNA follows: TGTGCCAGCAGCCAAGGAGGCTACAGGTTTAACTATGGCTACACCTTC.

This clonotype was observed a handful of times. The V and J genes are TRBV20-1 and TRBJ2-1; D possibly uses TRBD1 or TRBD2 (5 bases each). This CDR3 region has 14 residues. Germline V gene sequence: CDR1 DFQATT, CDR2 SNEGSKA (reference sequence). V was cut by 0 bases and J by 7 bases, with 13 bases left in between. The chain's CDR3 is CSARDPTRGNEQFF. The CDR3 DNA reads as TGCAGTGCTAGAGATCCTACTAGGGGTAATGAGCAGTTCTTC.

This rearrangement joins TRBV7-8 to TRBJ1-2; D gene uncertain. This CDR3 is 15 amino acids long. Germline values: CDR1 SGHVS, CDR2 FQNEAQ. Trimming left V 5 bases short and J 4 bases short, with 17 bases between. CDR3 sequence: CASSADSDNSYGYTF. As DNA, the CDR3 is TGTGCCAGCAGCGCAGACTCGGATAACAGCTATGGCTACACCTTC.

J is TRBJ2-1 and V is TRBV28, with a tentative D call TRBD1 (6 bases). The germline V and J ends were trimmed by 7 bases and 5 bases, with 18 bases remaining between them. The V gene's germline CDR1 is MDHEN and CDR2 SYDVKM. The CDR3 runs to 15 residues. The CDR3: CASNEGVGDDNEQFF. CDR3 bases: TGTGCCAGCAACGAGGGGGTGGGCGATGACAATGAGCAGTTCTTC.

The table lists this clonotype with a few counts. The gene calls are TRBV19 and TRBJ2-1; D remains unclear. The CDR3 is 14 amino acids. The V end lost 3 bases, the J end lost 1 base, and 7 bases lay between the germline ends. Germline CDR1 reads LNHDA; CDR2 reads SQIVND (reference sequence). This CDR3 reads CASSMRPSYNEQFF. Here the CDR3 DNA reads TGTGCCAGTAGTATGAGGCCATCCTACAATGAGCAGTTCTTC.

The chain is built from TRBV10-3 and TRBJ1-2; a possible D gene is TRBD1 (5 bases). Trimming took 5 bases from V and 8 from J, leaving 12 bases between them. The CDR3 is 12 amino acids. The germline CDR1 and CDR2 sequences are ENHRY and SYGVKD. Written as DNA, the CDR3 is TGTGCCATCAGTACAACAGGAGAAGGCTACACCTTC. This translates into CAISTTGEGYTF.

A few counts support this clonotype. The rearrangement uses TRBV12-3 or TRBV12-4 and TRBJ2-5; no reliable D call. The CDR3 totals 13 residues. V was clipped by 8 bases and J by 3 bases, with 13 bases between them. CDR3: CASSRWEKETQYF. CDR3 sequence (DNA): TGTGCCAGCTCACGGTGGGAAAAAGAGACCCAGTACTTC.

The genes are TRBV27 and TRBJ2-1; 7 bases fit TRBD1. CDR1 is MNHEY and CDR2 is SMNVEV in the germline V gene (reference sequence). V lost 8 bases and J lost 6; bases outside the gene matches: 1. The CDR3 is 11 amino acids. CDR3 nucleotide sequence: TGTGCCAGCGGACAGGTCAATGAGCAGTTCTTC. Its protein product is CASGQVNEQFF.

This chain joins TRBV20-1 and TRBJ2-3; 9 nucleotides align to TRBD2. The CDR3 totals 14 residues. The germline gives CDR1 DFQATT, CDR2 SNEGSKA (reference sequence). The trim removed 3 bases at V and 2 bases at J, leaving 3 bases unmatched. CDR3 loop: CSARGTSHTDTQYF. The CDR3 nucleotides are TGCAGTGCTAGGGGGACTAGCCACACAGATACGCAGTATTTT.

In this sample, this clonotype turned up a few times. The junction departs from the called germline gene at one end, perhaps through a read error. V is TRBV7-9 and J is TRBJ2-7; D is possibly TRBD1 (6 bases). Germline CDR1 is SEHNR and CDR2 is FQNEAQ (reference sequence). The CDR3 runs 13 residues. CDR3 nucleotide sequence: TGTGCCAGCAGCCCGGGTCTACAGGGACCCTCTTTGTTC. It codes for CASSPGLQGPSLF.

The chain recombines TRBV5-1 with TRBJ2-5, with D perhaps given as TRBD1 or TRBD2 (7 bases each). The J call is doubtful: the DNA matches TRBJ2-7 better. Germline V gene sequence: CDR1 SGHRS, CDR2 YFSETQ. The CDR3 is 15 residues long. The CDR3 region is CASSWGGTADYEQYF. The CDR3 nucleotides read TGCGCCAGCAGCTGGGGGGGGACAGCCGACTACGAGCAGTACTTC.

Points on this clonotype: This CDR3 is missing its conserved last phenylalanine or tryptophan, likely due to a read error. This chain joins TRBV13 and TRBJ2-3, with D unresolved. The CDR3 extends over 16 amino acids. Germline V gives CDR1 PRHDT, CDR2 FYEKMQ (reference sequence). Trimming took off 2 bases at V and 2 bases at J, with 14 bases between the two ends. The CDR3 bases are TGTGCCAGCAGCTTACGAGCTACCGGTACCACAGATACGCAGTATCTT. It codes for CASSLRATGTTDTQYL.

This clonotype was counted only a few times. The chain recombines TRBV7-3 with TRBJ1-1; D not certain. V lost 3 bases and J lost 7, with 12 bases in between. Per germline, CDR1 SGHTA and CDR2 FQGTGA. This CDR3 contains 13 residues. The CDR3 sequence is CASSLLTASEAFF. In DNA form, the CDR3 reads TGTGCCAGCAGCTTGTTGACGGCCAGTGAAGCTTTCTTT.

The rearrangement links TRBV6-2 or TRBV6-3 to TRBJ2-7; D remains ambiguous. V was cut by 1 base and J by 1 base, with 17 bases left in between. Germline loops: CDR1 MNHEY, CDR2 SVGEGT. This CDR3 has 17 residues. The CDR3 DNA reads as TGTGCCAGCAGTTACTACTCGGTTTCCCAGACATCCTACGAGCAGTACTTC. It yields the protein CASSYYSVSQTSYEQYF.

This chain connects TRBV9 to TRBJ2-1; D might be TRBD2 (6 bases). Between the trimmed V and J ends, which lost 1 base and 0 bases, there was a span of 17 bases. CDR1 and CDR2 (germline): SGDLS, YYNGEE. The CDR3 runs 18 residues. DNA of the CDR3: TGTGCCAGCAGCGTAAATCAGGGAGGCCTTAGCTCCTACAATGAGCAGTTCTTC. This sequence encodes CASSVNQGGLSSYNEQFF.

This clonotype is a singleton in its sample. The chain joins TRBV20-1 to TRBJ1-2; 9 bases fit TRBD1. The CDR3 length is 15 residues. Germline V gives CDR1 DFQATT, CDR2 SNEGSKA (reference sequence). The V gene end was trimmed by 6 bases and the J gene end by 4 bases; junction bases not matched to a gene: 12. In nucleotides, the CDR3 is TGCAGTGCAACCGGGACAGGGTCCAAGGGCTATGGCTACACCTTC. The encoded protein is CSATGTGSKGYGYTF.

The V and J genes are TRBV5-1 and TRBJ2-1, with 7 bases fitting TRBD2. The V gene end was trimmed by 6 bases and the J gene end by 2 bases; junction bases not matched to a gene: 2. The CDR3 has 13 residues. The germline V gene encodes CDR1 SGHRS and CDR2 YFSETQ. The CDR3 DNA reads TGCGCCAGCACCACTAGCGCCTACAATGAGCAGTTCTTC. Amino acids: CASTTSAYNEQFF.

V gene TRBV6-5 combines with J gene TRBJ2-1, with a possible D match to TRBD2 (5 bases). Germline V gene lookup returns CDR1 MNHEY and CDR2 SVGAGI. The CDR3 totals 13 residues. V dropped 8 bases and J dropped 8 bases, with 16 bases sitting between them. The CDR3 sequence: CASWATRWYEQFF. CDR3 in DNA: TGTGCCAGCTGGGCTACTAGGTGGTATGAGCAGTTCTTC.

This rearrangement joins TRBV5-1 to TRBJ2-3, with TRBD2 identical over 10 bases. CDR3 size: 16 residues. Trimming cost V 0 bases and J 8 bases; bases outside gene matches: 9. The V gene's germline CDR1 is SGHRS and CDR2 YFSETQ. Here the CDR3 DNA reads TGCGCCAGCAGCTTGGTACTAGCGGGGAAGGTAGCTACGCAGTATTTT. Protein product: CASSLVLAGKVATQYF.